This T cell receptor (beta chain) was retrieved from a study of CD8+CD57+ T cells in acquired aplastic anemia. About the research overall: Sorting CD4+ and CD8+ cells gave DNA averaging around 3 ug.

With regard to this clonotype: The antigen is undetermined.

CD8+CD57+ cell expansion had been shown by flow cytometry in patients chosen for sequencing. Every patient had severe acquired aplastic anemia. Findings and caveats of the study: Patients versus controls showed no significant CD8+ Simpson's diversity difference.

Germline CDR1 is SGHVS and CDR2 is FQNEAQ. The CDR3 totals 16 residues. The V gene lost 5 bases and the J gene lost 0 bases, with 13 bases spanning the gap. The TCR beta profiling, which covered VDJ combination and CDR3 sequence, was carried out using genomic DNA as the template. A single record per CDR3 protein comes from TCRdb applying MiXCR to the reads. Counted here are 300,000 or so distinct CDR3 sequences, roughly 53% occurring once; the ten biggest clones make up roughly 1.3%. V usage is TRBV7-8 and J usage is TRBJ2-2; D might be TRBD1 (6 bases). The sample consisted of sorted CD4+, CD8+, or CD8+CD57+ T cells (not recorded which) from PBMCs. This receptor was identified in a human donor with aplastic anemia. CDR3 protein: CASSLRTAANTGELFF. In DNA, the CDR3 is TGTGCCAGCAGCCTTCGGACAGCCGCGAACACCGGGGAGCTGTTTTTT. Supplemented by reference TRBV7-8 and TRBJ2-2, the full variable domain reads GAGVSQSPRYKVAKRGQDVALRCDPISGHVSLFWYQQALGQGPEFLTYFQNEAQLDKSGLPSDRFFAERPEGSVSTLKIQRTQQEDSAVYLCASSLRTAANTGELFFGEGSRLTVL.